The rows below give T cell receptor beta chains drawn from one sample of a study of neurological immune-mediated disorders. TCRdb redid the calling of the 5' RACE reads with MiXCR, one entry per CDR3 protein. The repertoire holds about 48,000 distinct CDR3 sequences, with over 20% as singletons. The specimen sequenced was PBMCs. Every receptor here comes from a woman in her seventies in good health. CDR3s include the opening cysteine and the closing phenylalanine or tryptophan. D genes are given only for firm matches. Not all rows give a size; the values are once, few, many and, for expanded clones, a class.

abundance	j_gene	v_gene	d_gene	CDR3nt	CDR3aa
many	TRBJ2-2	TRBV5-1	.	TGCGCCAGCAGCGTCCGGGCAGGGGACACCGGGGAGCTGTTTTTT	CASSVRAGDTGELFF
many	TRBJ2-1	TRBV10-3	.	TGTGCCATCAGCGTAGTGGATGAGCAGTTCTTC	CAISVVDEQFF
many	TRBJ2-1	TRBV5-1	.	TGCGCCAGCAGCTTGGTGGTGGGCCGGGGGTACAATGAGCAGTTCTTC	CASSLVVGRGYNEQFF
many	TRBJ2-1	TRBV5-4	.	TGTGCCAGCAGCTCCTTGACAGGAGGCTTTTACAATGAGCAGTTCTTC	CASSSLTGGFYNEQFF
many	TRBJ2-5	TRBV5-1	.	TGCGCCAGCAGCTTGGGGACCACCCCGGGGGAGACCCAGTACTTC	CASSLGTTPGETQYF
.	TRBJ2-2	TRBV18	.	TGTGCCAGCTCACTCGGATTCAGGGACACCGGGGAGCTGTTTTTT	CASSLGFRDTGELFF
many	TRBJ2-7	TRBV5-1	TRBD2	TGCGCCAGCAGGCCCGGGGGAGCGGGGGACTACGAGCAGTACTTC	CASRPGGAGDYEQYF
.	TRBJ2-3	TRBV20-1	.	TGCAGTGCCCTGGCTGGGGGTACGCAGTATTTT	CSALAGGTQYF
many	TRBJ2-7	TRBV6-5	.	TGTGCCAGCAGCCGTACTAGAAGCTCCTACGAGCAGTACTTC	CASSRTRSSYEQYF
many	TRBJ2-2	TRBV12-3/TRBV12-4	TRBD2	TGTGCCAGCAGTCCGGGACTAGCGTACACCGGGGAGCTGTTTTTT	CASSPGLAYTGELFF
many	TRBJ2-3	TRBV28	.	TGTGCCACTGAACAGGTCGCGGTTGATACGCAGTATTTT	CATEQVAVDTQYF
few	TRBJ2-1	TRBV7-6	TRBD1	TGTGCCAGCAGCCCCCTGGAGGGGACAGGGACCTACAATGAGCAGTTCTTC	CASSPLEGTGTYNEQFF
.	TRBJ1-1	TRBV20-1	.	TGCAGTGCTCGGGACCGATTAGTAGATGAAGCTTTCTTT	CSARDRLVDEAFF
.	TRBJ2-1	TRBV12-3/TRBV12-4	TRBD2	TGTGCCAGCACCCCCCGGGGACTAGGTCCCTACAATGAGCAGTTCTTC	CASTPRGLGPYNEQFF
many	TRBJ2-7	TRBV6-2/TRBV6-3	TRBD1	TGTGCCAGCAGTGACAGACAGGGGATGGCCTACGAGCAGTACTTC	CASSDRQGMAYEQYF
few	TRBJ2-6	TRBV27	.	TGTACCAGCAGCCCCGATCAGGGGACCAACGTCCTGACTTTC	CTSSPDQGTNVLTF
few	TRBJ2-5	TRBV15	.	TGTGCCACAAGCAGACATCAGGAAGAGACCCAGTACTTC	CATSRHQEETQYF
many	TRBJ2-5	TRBV29-1	.	TGCAGCGCCGGGACAACTCAAGAGACCCAGTACTTC	CSAGTTQETQYF
many	TRBJ1-6	TRBV15	.	TGTGCCACCAGCAAGGGGCTTGATTCACCCCTCCACTTT	CATSKGLDSPLHF
.	TRBJ1-1	TRBV10-3	.	TGTGCCACCTACCGACAGGAGAACACTGAAGCTTTCTTT	CATYRQENTEAFF
once	TRBJ2-3	TRBV6-1	.	TGTGCCAGCAATCAAAATTCAGATACGCAGTATTTT	CASNQNSDTQYF
many	TRBJ2-1	TRBV3-1	TRBD1	TGTGCCAGCAGCGCCAGGGGGAGCAATGAGCAGTTCTTC	CASSARGSNEQFF
few	TRBJ2-1	TRBV10-3	TRBD1	TGTGCCATCAGTGACCCCAGGACAGGGCTCTCCTACAATGAGCAGTTCTTC	CAISDPRTGLSYNEQFF
many	TRBJ1-1	TRBV9	TRBD1	TGTGCCAGCAGCCCCAGACAGGGGCCTATGAACACTGAAGCTTTCTTT	CASSPRQGPMNTEAFF
many	TRBJ2-5	TRBV29-1	TRBD1	TGCAGCGTCCACAGGGGAGAGGAGACCCAGTACTTC	CSVHRGEETQYF
.	TRBJ1-5	TRBV7-8	.	TGTGCCAGCAGCGTTGACAGTTATAGCAATCAGCCCCAGCATTTT	CASSVDSYSNQPQHF
.	TRBJ2-1	TRBV5-6	.	TGTGCCAGCAGCCAGAGTGGGAGTTCCTACAATGAGCAGTTCTTC	CASSQSGSSYNEQFF
many	TRBJ2-1	TRBV20-1	.	TGCAGTGCGGAGGGTCGGACAGGAGCCTACAATGAGCAGTTCTTC	CSAEGRTGAYNEQFF
.	TRBJ2-1	TRBV18	TRBD2	TGTGCCAGCACACCTCCCGGGACTAGCGGGAGAAATGAGCAGTTCTTC	CASTPPGTSGRNEQFF
many	TRBJ2-5	TRBV20-1	.	TGCAGTGCGAGTAGCCTAGGTAGCCAAGAGACCCAGTACTTC	CSASSLGSQETQYF
.	TRBJ1-3	TRBV20-1	.	TGCAGTGCTGTCCCCGGGCCCCACTCTGGAAACACCATATATTTT	CSAVPGPHSGNTIYF
many	TRBJ2-7	TRBV4-2	.	TGTGCCAGCAGCCAAAGAAGGGGAGGGGGGGAGCAGTACTTC	CASSQRRGGGEQYF
few	TRBJ2-1	TRBV28	.	TGTGCCAGCAGTTTTCGTTCTGTAGGGTCCGATGAGCAGTTCTTC	CASSFRSVGSDEQFF
many	TRBJ1-1	TRBV5-1	TRBD1	TGCGCCAGCAGCTCGGGACAGGCGGACACTGAAGCTTTCTTT	CASSSGQADTEAFF
.	TRBJ2-7	TRBV20-1	.	TGCAGTGCTAGAGATCCAAATACCCAGGGGTGGGAGCAGTACTTC	CSARDPNTQGWEQYF
many	TRBJ2-7	TRBV4-2	.	TGTGCCAGCAGCCAAGGAAGCAACGAGGACTCCTACGAGCAGTACTTC	CASSQGSNEDSYEQYF
few	TRBJ2-4	TRBV5-4	.	TGTGCCAGCAGCTTGGATGCCAAAAACATTCAGTACTTC	CASSLDAKNIQYF
few	TRBJ1-1	TRBV7-5	.	.	CISVPEALNRDRVKDTEAFF
many	TRBJ1-5	TRBV6-5	.	TGTGCCAGCAGCACCGGGGGGTTCGGCAATCAGCCCCAGCATTTT	CASSTGGFGNQPQHF
many	TRBJ1-1	TRBV10-3	.	TGTGCCATCAGCCAACTGGGGGGCGAAAGACTGAACACTGAAGCTTTCTTT	CAISQLGGERLNTEAFF
.	TRBJ1-3	TRBV9	.	TGTGCCAGCAGCCCTCTCCCGGGCCGGGGCTCTGGAAACACCATATATTTT	CASSPLPGRGSGNTIYF
.	TRBJ1-1	TRBV20-1	.	TGCAGTGCTACCGTCCAGAACACTAAAGCTTTCTTT	CSATVQNTKAFF
many	TRBJ2-2	TRBV7-2	TRBD2	TGTGCCAGCAGCGCGCTAGCGGCGAACACCGGGGAGCTGTTTTTT	CASSALAANTGELFF
.	TRBJ1-1	TRBV28	.	TGTGCCAGCAGTCCCACATACAGTGAAGCTTTCTTT	CASSPTYSEAFF
many	TRBJ2-3	TRBV11-2	.	TGTGCCAGCAGCGTCCTCTTCCTCAGCACAGATACGCAGTATTTT	CASSVLFLSTDTQYF
few	TRBJ2-2	TRBV27	.	TGTGCCAGCATTGGAGGGGACCGCACCGGGGAGCTGTTTTTT	CASIGGDRTGELFF
.	TRBJ1-3	TRBV7-7	.	TGTGCCAGCAGCTTAAGCAGCTCTGGAAACACCATATATTTT	CASSLSSSGNTIYF
many	TRBJ1-1	TRBV5-1	.	TGCGCCAGCAGCTTGGTGGGACATAAAAACACTGAAGCTTTCTTT	CASSLVGHKNTEAFF
many	TRBJ2-7	TRBV27	TRBD2	TGTGCCAGCGGCAGATACCGCGGGGGTGTCGGCTACGAGCAGTACTTC	CASGRYRGGVGYEQYF
.	TRBJ2-5	TRBV5-1	.	TGCGCCAGCAGCTTGGGGAGGGCCGAATGGGAGACCCAGTACTTC	CASSLGRAEWETQYF